These T cell receptor beta chains were read from a single sample in a study of OX40 agonist ivuxolimab in advanced cancers. Clones were read by immunoSEQ multiplex PCR, and TCRdb kept only the in-frame ones, dropping some. The table includes about 140,000 clones, about 93% detected once. The sample was CD4+ or CD8+ T cells sorted from blood, taken in a trial of the OX40 agonist ivuxolimab. These receptors all stem from an adult with an advanced solid tumor such as melanoma, head and neck, liver or kidney cancer. CDR3s include the opening cysteine and the closing phenylalanine or tryptophan. D genes are given only for firm matches. Clone size is shown for a subset of rows, as once, few, many or a class of expanded clone.

D gene	clone size	V gene	J gene	CDR3 DNA	CDR3 protein
NA	NA	TRBV28	TRBJ1-2	TGTGCCAGCAGTTTACTCAGGACGGGGGGCTACACCTTC	CASSLLRTGGYTF
TRBD2	once	TRBV5-4	TRBJ2-2	TGTGCCAGCAGCCCCTCGGGGGGGTCAACCGGCGAGCTGTTTTTT	CASSPSGGSTGELFF
NA	NA	TRBV19	TRBJ2-7	TGTGCCAGTAGTCAGACAATGGTAGCCCACGAGCAGTACTTC	CASSQTMVAHEQYF
NA	NA	TRBV5-4	TRBJ2-1	TGTGCCAGCAGCTTGGTGGGAACGGGCAACAATGAGCAGTTCTTC	CASSLVGTGNNEQFF
NA	NA	TRBV7-9	TRBJ2-3	TGTGCCAGCAGCTTGGATGGAACAGATACGCAGTATTTT	CASSLDGTDTQYF
NA	NA	TRBV11-2	TRBJ2-7	TGTGCCAGCAGCTCCAGACCGGACAGCTCAACCTACGAGCAGTACTTC	CASSSRPDSSTYEQYF
NA	NA	TRBV30	TRBJ2-5	TGTGCCTGGACTGTTCTGGAGACCCAGTACTTC	CAWTVLETQYF
TRBD1	NA	TRBV27	TRBJ1-2	TGTGCCAGCAGTTTATACCCAGGGGGAGACTATGGCTACACCTTC	CASSLYPGGDYGYTF
TRBD1	NA	TRBV4-3	TRBJ2-1	TGCGCCAGCAGCCATCAGGACAGGGCCTTCAATGAGCAGTTCTTC	CASSHQDRAFNEQFF
NA	NA	TRBV20-1	TRBJ1-1	TGCAGTGCTAAGGGGGGGGGAGCTTTCTTT	CSAKGGGAFF
NA	NA	TRBV19	TRBJ2-1	TGTGCCAGTAGTATAGAGGCCGCTACCTACAATGAGCAGTTCTTC	CASSIEAATYNEQFF
NA	NA	TRBV4-3	TRBJ1-1	TGCGCCAGCAGCCAAGCTTCCCGGGGAAACACTGAAGCTTTCTTT	CASSQASRGNTEAFF
TRBD1	once	TRBV6-5	TRBJ1-6	TGTGCCAGCAGTGAGCCGGGACAGGGGGTACCCCTCCACTTT	CASSEPGQGVPLHF
TRBD2	NA	TRBV2	TRBJ2-5	TGTGCCAGCAGTGAGGGACTAGCGGGTAGGGCCCTACAAGAGACCCAGTACTTC	CASSEGLAGRALQETQYF
TRBD1	NA	TRBV5-4	TRBJ2-2	TGTGCCAGCAGCTTGTGGCAGGGGGTTAACACCGGGGAGCTGTTTTTT	CASSLWQGVNTGELFF